A single sample is the source of the 21 T cell receptor beta chains below, sequenced in a study of blood T cell repertoires in COVID-19. Clones were sequenced by immunoSEQ multiplex PCR, and TCRdb holds only the in-frame ones, with some missing. This table holds roughly 330,000 clones, roughly 82% found once. Sequenced input: peripheral blood. The receptors here all came from a woman aged 45-59 years with acute or convalescent COVID-19.

The gene calls are TRBV5-1 and TRBJ2-1; D uncertain. Trimming took off 0 bases at V and 2 bases at J, with 12 bases between the two ends. Germline V CDR1 and CDR2: SGHRS, YFSETQ. The CDR3 consists of 16 residues. In DNA form, the CDR3 reads TGCGCCAGCAGCTTGGAGGCAGGCCGTACCTACAATGAGCAGTTCTTC. It encodes CASSLEAGRTYNEQFF.

The chain recombines TRBV7-9 with TRBJ1-4, with 9 bases lining up with TRBD1. After removal of 5 bases from V and 7 bases from J, the junction contained 11 bases not matched to a gene. The CDR3 consists of 16 residues. Germline V gene lookup returns CDR1 SEHNR and CDR2 FQNEAQ (reference sequence). CDR3 DNA: TGTGCCAGCAGCGTACGGACAGGGGATCTCGGTGAAAAACTGTTTTTT. As protein: CASSVRTGDLGEKLFF. Variable domain in full (rest from reference TRBV7-9 and TRBJ1-4): DTGVSQNPRHKITKRGQNVTFRCDPISEHNRLYWYRQTLGQGPEFLTYFQNEAQLEKSRLLSDRFSAERPKGSFSTLEIQRTEQGDSAMYLCASSVRTGDLGEKLFFGSGTQLSVL.

CDR3 region: CASRGPAYEQYF. The CDR3 DNA sequence: TGTGCCAGCAGGGGGCCCGCCTACGAGCAGTACTTC. The chain recombines TRBV6-5 with TRBJ2-7; weak D call: TRBD1 (5 bases). CDR1 MNHEY and CDR2 SVGAGI come from the germline V gene. This CDR3 is built from 12 residues. V shed 6 bases and J shed 2 bases, with 8 bases lying between them.

V gene TRBV30 combines with J gene TRBJ1-1, with a weak D call TRBD1 (5 bases). CDR1 and CDR2 (germline): GTSNPN, SVGIG (reference sequence). Trimming left V 4 bases short and J 5 bases short, with 11 bases between. The CDR3 runs to 12 residues. The CDR3 DNA reads as TGTGCCTGGAATGCGGGGCGGACTGAAGCTTTCTTT. Translating it yields CAWNAGRTEAFF.

V and J are TRBV30 and TRBJ2-2; 7 positions match TRBD2. Trimming at V came to 3 bases and at J to 5 bases, leaving 3 bases not matched to a gene. Germline CDR1 reads GTSNPN; CDR2 reads SVGIG (reference sequence). The CDR3 has 13 amino acids. CDR3 DNA sequence: TGTGCCTGGAGCGGGAGGAAGACCGGGGAGCTGTTTTTT. Amino acid sequence: CAWSGRKTGELFF.

The chain carries TRBV29-1 and TRBJ2-3, with 7 positions matching TRBD2. The CDR3 is 15 amino acids. Per germline, CDR1 SQVTM and CDR2 ANQGSEA. The V segment lost 6 bases and the J segment 0 bases; nucleotides outside the gene matches: 9. Here the CDR3 reads CSVTRAGFSTDTQYF. Written as DNA, the CDR3 is TGCAGCGTGACCCGAGCGGGGTTTAGCACAGATACGCAGTATTTT.

The genes are TRBV13 and TRBJ2-7; TRBD1 might be the D (6 bases). The CDR3 is 14 residues long. Germline loops: CDR1 PRHDT, CDR2 FYEKMQ (reference sequence). The V end lost 5 bases, the J end lost 5 bases, and 16 bases lay between the germline ends. The chain's CDR3 is CASSPPGHFNEQYF. The CDR3 region has the DNA TGTGCCAGCAGCCCGCCGGGACATTTCAACGAGCAGTACTTC. Combining the CDR3 with reference TRBV13 and TRBJ2-7 gives the whole variable domain AAGVIQSPRHLIKEKRETATLKCYPIPRHDTVYWYQQGPGQDPQFLISFYEKMQSDKGSIPDRFSAQQFSDYHSELNMSSLELGDSALYFCASSPPGHFNEQYFGPGTRLTVT.

In this sample, this clone turned up once. The chain joins TRBV6-2 or TRBV6-3 to TRBJ1-5, with 9 bases matching TRBD1. V shed 6 bases, J shed 6 bases, and the junction held 15 bases outside the gene matches. The CDR3 contains 17 residues. Germline loops: CDR1 MNHEY, CDR2 SVGEGT. The CDR3 coding sequence is TGTGCCAGCAGCGGGGGTGATGACAGGGGGTTTGGTCAGCCCCAGCATTTT. It encodes CASSGGDDRGFGQPQHF.

J is TRBJ2-1 and V is TRBV12-5, with a tentative D call TRBD2 (6 bases). The CDR3 loop spans 14 amino acids. CDR1 is LGHNT and CDR2 is FRNRAP in the germline V gene. Trimming shortened V by 5 bases and J by 8 bases, and 16 bases separated the two germline ends. CDR3: CASGPPGSSDEQFF. The CDR3 nucleotides are TGTGCTAGTGGTCCCCCCGGGAGTAGCGATGAGCAGTTCTTC.

The chain joins TRBV7-3 to TRBJ2-3, with D possibly TRBD1 on 7 matching bases. Germline loops: CDR1 SGHTA, CDR2 FQGTGA. Trimming took 5 bases from V and 1 from J, leaving 19 bases between them. CDR3 length: 17 amino acids. The CDR3 sequence is CASSLRGRGAGTDTQYF. The CDR3 DNA reads TGTGCCAGCAGCCTCCGTGGCAGGGGGGCCGGCACAGATACGCAGTATTTT.

This clone was found once. The V call is TRBV2, the J call TRBJ1-5; 7 bases align to TRBD1. V lost 8 bases to trimming and J lost 4 bases; unmatched junction nucleotides: 8. The CDR3 spans 14 residues. Germline CDR1 is SNHLY and CDR2 is FYNNEI. The DNA for the CDR3 is TGTGCCAGCGGGCCAGGGGGGTTTAATCAGCCCCAGCATTTT. It encodes CASGPGGFNQPQHF.

The J gene is TRBJ2-5, the V gene TRBV5-1; D gene unclear. Trimming removed 1 base from V and 5 bases from J, with 9 bases in between. Germline V gene sequence: CDR1 SGHRS, CDR2 YFSETQ. The CDR3 is 13 residues long. The CDR3 protein is CASSLLNGETQYF. CDR3 DNA sequence: TGCGCCAGCAGCTTGTTGAACGGGGAGACCCAGTACTTC.

The chain employs TRBV9 and TRBJ2-1; TRBD2 aligns across 8 bases. V dropped 2 bases and J dropped 2; count of bases not matched to a gene: 3. Germline V gene sequence: CDR1 SGDLS, CDR2 YYNGEE. The CDR3 has 15 residues. This CDR3 is CASSVTSGAYNEQFF. In nucleotides, the CDR3 is TGTGCCAGCAGCGTTACTAGCGGAGCCTACAATGAGCAGTTCTTC.

As concerns this clone: The junction does not match germline at one end; this may be a read error. This sample includes further DNA sequences coding for the same CDR3. This chain connects TRBV28 to TRBJ1-6; 8 bases fit TRBD1. This CDR3 contains 15 residues. Germline V gives CDR1 MDHEN, CDR2 SYDVKM. In DNA form, the CDR3 reads TGTGCCAGCAGTTTAGCAGGGGGCGGTAATTCACCTCTCCACTTT. The encoded protein is CASSLAGGGNSPLHF.

This chain joins TRBV5-5 and TRBJ2-7; possibly TRBD1 for D (6 bases). This CDR3 is 12 amino acids long. Trimming cost V 3 bases and J 12 bases, with 16 bases left between them. CDR1 is SGHKS and CDR2 is YYEKEE in the germline V gene (reference sequence). The CDR3 DNA reads TGTGCCAGCAGCTCGGACAGTTCTGGGCTGTACTTC. Translation gives CASSSDSSGLYF. The full variable domain, completed using reference TRBV5-5 and TRBJ2-7, is DAGVTQSPTHLIKTRGQQVTLRCSPISGHKSVSWYQQVLGQGPQFIFQYYEKEERGRGNFPDRFSARQFPNYSSELNVNALLLGDSALYLCASSSDSSGLYFGPGTRLTVT.

The V call is TRBV3-1 (or the pseudogene TRBV3-2), the J call TRBJ2-1; TRBD2 is a possible D gene (6 bases). Germline loops: CDR1 LGHDT, CDR2 YNNKEL (reference sequence). The length of the CDR3 is 16 residues. Trimming took 1 base from V and 12 from J, leaving 22 bases between them. This CDR3 reads CASSQASARRDFPQFF. CDR3 DNA sequence: TGTGCCAGCAGCCAAGCTTCAGCAAGACGGGACTTCCCGCAGTTCTTC.

This chain connects TRBV30 to TRBJ1-2, with TRBD1 as a possible D gene (5 bases). Looked up from germline, CDR1 is GTSNPN and CDR2 is SVGIG (reference sequence). Trimming removed 4 bases at V and 4 bases at J, with 13 bases between. This CDR3 region has 13 residues. In DNA, the CDR3 is TGTGCCTGGATAGGAGGGGCGGGCTATGGCTACACCTTC. It is translated as CAWIGGAGYGYTF.

This clone was detected only once. The chain uses TRBV2 and TRBJ2-7; D is perhaps TRBD2 (5 bases). The CDR3 totals 12 residues. The V and J ends lost 4 bases and 4 bases respectively, with 8 bases between them. Germline CDR1 reads SNHLY; CDR2 reads FYNNEI. For the CDR3, the DNA is TGTGCCAGCAGTGCCGGCGGGTACGAGCAGTACTTC. It encodes CASSAGGYEQYF. Supplemented by reference TRBV2 and TRBJ2-7, the full variable domain reads EPEVTQTPSHQVTQMGQEVILRCVPISNHLYFYWYRQILGQKVEFLVSFYNNEISEKSEIFDDQFSVERPDGSNFTLKIRSTKLEDSAMYFCASSAGGYEQYFGPGTRLTVT.

The chain joins TRBV28 to TRBJ1-2; a weak D match, TRBD1 (5 bases). Germline CDR1 MDHEN, CDR2 SYDVKM. The CDR3 spans 13 residues. Deletions cut 5 bases from V and 4 bases from J, with 11 bases between. DNA for the CDR3: TGTGCCAGCAGTGCAGGGTTGTCCTATGGCTACACCTTC. Protein product: CASSAGLSYGYTF.

Concerning this clone itself: Other nucleotide sequences in the sample specify the same CDR3. This chain links TRBV5-1 with TRBJ1-1; 7 bases are a match to TRBD1. V trimming: 0 bases; J trimming: 5 bases; junction bases outside the gene matches: 4. CDR1 is SGHRS and CDR2 is YFSETQ in the germline V gene. This CDR3 has 14 amino acids. CDR3 region: CASSLDPGGTEAFF. The CDR3 DNA is TGCGCCAGCAGCTTGGATCCAGGGGGTACTGAAGCTTTCTTT.

V gene TRBV5-1 combines with J gene TRBJ2-5, with TRBD2 matching 11 bases. This CDR3 is 14 amino acids long. V shed 6 bases, J shed 4 bases, and the junction held 5 bases outside the gene matches. Germline V gene sequence: CDR1 SGHRS, CDR2 YFSETQ. As DNA, the CDR3 is TGCGCCAGCAACCTAGCGGGAGGTGGAGAGACCCAGTACTTC. Protein: CASNLAGGGETQYF.